This T cell receptor (beta chain) was identified in a study of vaccination effects on CD4 cells after COVID-19. Study information: PBMC cultures contained around 2 million cells per well, roughly 10 IU/ml IL-2 and approximately 9.9 ug/ml peptides.

Method: immunoSEQ multiplex PCR; TCRdb's copy keeps in-frame clones and lacks some. Here the sample spans around 56,000 clones, approximately 80% being singletons. Whole-study results and caveats: In the study, convalescent patients were few, and early post-infection timepoints were absent.

V lost 0 bases and J 7 bases, leaving 12 bases between the germline ends. The germline CDR1 and CDR2 sequences are MNHEY and SVGAGI. This CDR3 comprises 14 residues. With approximately 9 days of culture completed, CD4+ T cells were isolated. The healthy vaccine recipients, who had no prior SARS-CoV-2 infection, showed negative nucleocapsid antibodies. Turning to this clone: What it recognizes is unknown.

Sequencing was performed on CD4+ T cells from PBMCs cultured without peptide, taken before COVID-19 vaccination. The TCR was taken from a human donor who received a COVID-19 vaccine. The chain joins TRBV6-5 to TRBJ1-2; TRBD1 is a possible D gene (6 bases). CDR3 coding DNA: TGTGCCAGCAGTTACTCAGGGGGTCGGCTTGGCTACACCTTC. Its protein product is CASSYSGGRLGYTF.